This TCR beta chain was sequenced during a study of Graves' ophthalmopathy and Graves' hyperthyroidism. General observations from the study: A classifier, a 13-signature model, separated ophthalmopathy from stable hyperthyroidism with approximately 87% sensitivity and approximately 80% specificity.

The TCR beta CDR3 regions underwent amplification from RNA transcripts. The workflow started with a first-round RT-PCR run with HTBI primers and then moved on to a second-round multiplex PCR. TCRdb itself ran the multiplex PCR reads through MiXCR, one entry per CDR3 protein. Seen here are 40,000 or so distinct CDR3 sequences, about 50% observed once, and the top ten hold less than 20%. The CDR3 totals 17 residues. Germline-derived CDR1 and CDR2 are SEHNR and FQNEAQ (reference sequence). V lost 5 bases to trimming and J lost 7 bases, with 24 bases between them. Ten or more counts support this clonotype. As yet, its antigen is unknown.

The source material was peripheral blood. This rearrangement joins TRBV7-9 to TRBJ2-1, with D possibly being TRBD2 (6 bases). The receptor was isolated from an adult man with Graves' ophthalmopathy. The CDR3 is CASSPLKVGREANEQFF. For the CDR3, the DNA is TGTGCCAGCAGCCCGCTCAAAGTGGGGCGGGAAGCGAATGAGCAGTTCTTC.